The 2 T cell receptor beta chains listed next were all sequenced from one sample in a study of cytomegalovirus exposure and HLA in healthy donors. A multiplex PCR was run with 60 Vbeta primers and 13 Jbeta primers. Profiled with immunoSEQ multiplex PCR; TCRdb holds only in-frame clones, not every one. The sample shows fewer than 150,000 clones, approximately 80% of them seen only once. Sequenced material: PBMCs. The receptors originated from a man between 45 and 60 years old in good health and CMV-seropositive.

This clone was detected once. V usage is TRBV2 and J usage is TRBJ2-5; perhaps TRBD2 as D (5 bases). Germline CDR1 and CDR2: SNHLY and FYNNEI. Between the trimmed V and J ends, which lost 8 bases and 5 bases, there was a span of 18 bases. CDR3 length equals 14 residues. The CDR3: CASGPRTGSETQYF. In DNA, the CDR3 is TGTGCCAGCGGACCTCGGACTGGCTCGGAGACCCAGTACTTC.

This rearrangement joins TRBV5-1 to TRBJ1-3, with TRBD1 matching 10 bases. The V and J ends lost 3 bases and 2 bases, in that order; junction bases with no gene match: 2. The germline V gene encodes CDR1 SGHRS and CDR2 YFSETQ. The CDR3 length is 15 residues. The CDR3 loop reads CASSSDRGPGNTIYF. The CDR3, as DNA: TGCGCCAGCAGCTCAGACAGGGGGCCTGGAAACACCATATATTTT.